This TCR beta chain was retrieved from a study of neurological immune-mediated disorders. Study observations and caveats: The expanded clones of different subjects shared no CDR3 amino acid sequences (suggesting private repertoires in all groups).

Stored at -80 C, 2 million PBMCs were the source of the unsorted libraries. The V end lost 3 bases, the J end lost 0 bases, and 10 bases lay between the germline ends. This CDR3 is built from 14 residues. CDR1 is SGHDT and CDR2 is YYEEEE in the germline V gene. 5'RACE generated cDNA with 10-nucleotide random UMIs. Using its own MiXCR run on the 5' RACE reads, TCRdb lists one record per CDR3 protein. The sample lists about 60,000 distinct CDR3 sequences; less than 4% were seen once. This clonotype has ten or more counts. What it recognizes is unknown. Sequenced input: PBMCs. This clonotype was obtained from a woman aged 45-65 years with multiple sclerosis. The rearrangement uses TRBV5-6 and TRBJ2-7; D possibly uses TRBD1 or TRBD2 (6 bases each). The CDR3 sequence: CASSWAGHSYEQYF. CDR3 in DNA: TGTGCCAGCAGCTGGGCGGGACACTCCTACGAGCAGTACTTC.